This T cell receptor beta chain comes out of a study of OX40 agonist ivuxolimab in advanced cancers. Overall study findings and caveats: Some nonresponders likewise displayed low normalized T-cell clonal expansion. The study did not work out the antigen specificity of the expanded peripheral T cells.

The table came from immunoSEQ multiplex PCR; TCRdb's copy has only in-frame clones and leaves some out. The table includes some 80,000 clones, over 85% detected once. This CDR3 spans 13 amino acids. V gave up 5 bases and J gave up 6 bases, with 14 bases separating them. Germline V gene data show CDR1 as SGHRS and CDR2 as YFSETQ. With respect to this clone: Its matching antigen is unknown.

Material: CD4+ or CD8+ T cells sorted from blood, obtained in a trial of the OX40 agonist ivuxolimab. This sequence originates from an adult with an advanced solid tumor such as melanoma, head and neck, liver or kidney cancer. V usage is TRBV5-1 and J usage is TRBJ1-2; a weak D match, TRBD1 (5 bases). The CDR3 region is CASRRDGSDGYTF. CDR3 sequence (DNA): TGCGCCAGCAGAAGGGACGGGAGCGATGGCTACACCTTC.